Given below is one T cell receptor (beta chain) in context. What it recognizes is unknown. This specimen belongs to a study of T cell repertoires in ileal Crohn's disease. Study in general: The M6 sample came from neoterminal ileum during colonoscopy after surgery.

Time point given: neoterminal ileum biopsy at postoperative endoscopy, about 6 months after surgery. Libraries were prepared by immunoSEQ multiplex PCR; TCRdb keeps only in-frame clonotypes and omits some of them. The table lists tens of thousands of clones, around nine tenths of them singletons. This CDR3 contains 15 residues. The germline V gene encodes CDR1 SGHRS and CDR2 YFSETQ. V dropped 5 bases and J dropped 7; count of bases not matched to a gene: 7. Study-level points and caveats: Clonal expansions were more frequent in active smokers than non-smokers at surgery. The median delay to postoperative endoscopy was less than eight months.

The source material was ileal tissue. This sequence originates from an adult with Crohn's disease. The gene calls are TRBV5-1 and TRBJ2-4; 12 bases line up with TRBD2. The CDR3 here is CASRDLAGGGNIQYF. In DNA form, the CDR3 reads TGCGCCAGCAGGGATCTAGCGGGAGGGGGCAACATTCAGTACTTC.